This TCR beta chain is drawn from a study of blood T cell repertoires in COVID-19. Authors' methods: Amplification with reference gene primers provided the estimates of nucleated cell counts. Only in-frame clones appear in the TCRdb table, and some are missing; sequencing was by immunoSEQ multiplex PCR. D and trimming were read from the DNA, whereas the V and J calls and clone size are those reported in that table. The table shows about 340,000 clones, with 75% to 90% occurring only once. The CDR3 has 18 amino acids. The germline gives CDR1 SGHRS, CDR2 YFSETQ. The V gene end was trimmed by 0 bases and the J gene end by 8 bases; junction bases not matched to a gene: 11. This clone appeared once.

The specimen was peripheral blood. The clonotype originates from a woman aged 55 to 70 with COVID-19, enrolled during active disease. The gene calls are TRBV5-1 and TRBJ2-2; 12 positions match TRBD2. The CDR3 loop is CASSLDPPSGGATGELFF. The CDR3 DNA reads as TGCGCCAGCAGCTTGGATCCCCCTAGCGGGGGGGCAACTGGGGAGCTGTTTTTT.